This T cell receptor beta chain comes out of a study of PD-1 blockade in classical Hodgkin lymphoma. Clones were read by immunoSEQ multiplex PCR, and TCRdb kept only the in-frame ones, dropping some. This sample yields 9,000 to 10,000 clones, of which over 75% are seen a single time; under 15% belongs to the top ten. There are 15 residues in the CDR3. Per the germline V gene, CDR1 is SQVTM and CDR2 is ANQGSEA. Trimming removed 1 base from V and 0 bases from J; junction bases left unmatched: 6. Indicated time point: newly diagnosed, previously untreated cHL patient sample. Thawed PBMCs were subjected to magnetic negative selection, which yielded isolated CD8+ T cells.

What was sequenced was CD8+ T cells from blood. This rearrangement joins TRBV29-1 to TRBJ2-7; 7 nucleotides match TRBD1. The source is a human donor with classical Hodgkin lymphoma. CDR3 sequence: CSVEAEDRRSYEQYF. Here the CDR3 DNA reads TGCAGCGTTGAAGCCGAGGACAGGCGCTCCTACGAGCAGTACTTC.